Listed below are T cell receptor beta chains from one sample, sequenced in a study of identical twins. MiXCR, applied by TCRdb to the 5' RACE reads, yields one record per CDR3 protein. The sample holds some 500,000 distinct CDR3 sequences, around 14% seen once. These data were also filed under a second study, of yellow fever vaccine responses in identical twins.

Material for sequencing was CD4+ T cells sorted from blood. The receptors shown here come from a young woman in good health. Both conserved end residues are part of each CDR3. Each record gives: D gene, V gene, clone size, CDR3 length, J gene, CDR3 protein, CDR3 DNA. The D gene is left open where the match is weak. Clone size is given for some rows only: seen once, a few or many times, or a class if the clone is expanded.

D gene: TRBD1; V gene: TRBV4-1; clone size: -; CDR3 length: 13; J gene: TRBJ2-1; CDR3 protein: CASSRGQGDEQFF; CDR3 DNA: TGCGCCAGCAGCCGGGGACAGGGCGATGAGCAGTTCTTC
D gene: -; V gene: TRBV20-1; clone size: few; CDR3 length: 16; J gene: TRBJ1-5; CDR3 protein: CSARDKAVGPNQPQHF; CDR3 DNA: TGCAGTGCTAGAGATAAGGCAGTGGGGCCCAATCAGCCCCAGCATTTT
D gene: -; V gene: TRBV7-2; clone size: -; CDR3 length: 16; J gene: TRBJ2-2; CDR3 protein: CASSSGGGGRTGELFF; CDR3 DNA: TGTGCCAGCAGCTCAGGGGGGGGTGGTCGCACCGGGGAGCTGTTTTTT
D gene: TRBD2; V gene: TRBV20-1; clone size: few; CDR3 length: 15; J gene: TRBJ2-3; CDR3 protein: CSASLGGPGTDTQYF; CDR3 DNA: TGCAGTGCTAGTTTGGGAGGGCCCGGCACAGATACGCAGTATTTT
D gene: -; V gene: TRBV5-1; clone size: -; CDR3 length: 16; J gene: TRBJ2-3; CDR3 protein: CASSSTTSTRQDTQYF; CDR3 DNA: TGCGCCAGCAGCTCCACGACCTCGACTAGGCAAGATACGCAGTATTTT
D gene: -; V gene: TRBV10-3; clone size: few; CDR3 length: 17; J gene: TRBJ1-2; CDR3 protein: CAISESIVVPGPYGYTF; CDR3 DNA: TGTGCCATCAGTGAGTCTATTGTCGTCCCAGGCCCCTATGGCTACACCTTC
D gene: TRBD2; V gene: TRBV19; clone size: -; CDR3 length: 15; J gene: TRBJ2-1; CDR3 protein: CASRQGLAGANEQFF; CDR3 DNA: TGTGCCAGTAGACAAGGACTAGCGGGAGCCAATGAGCAGTTCTTC
D gene: -; V gene: TRBV4-2; clone size: many; CDR3 length: 13; J gene: TRBJ2-4; CDR3 protein: CASSQDRGNIQYF; CDR3 DNA: TGTGCCAGCAGCCAAGATCGGGGGAACATTCAGTACTTC
D gene: -; V gene: TRBV10-1; clone size: -; CDR3 length: 15; J gene: TRBJ1-5; CDR3 protein: CASSESGWPYQPQHF; CDR3 DNA: TGCGCCAGCAGTGAGTCCGGGTGGCCGTATCAGCCCCAGCATTTT
D gene: TRBD1; V gene: TRBV2; clone size: few; CDR3 length: 15; J gene: TRBJ2-1; CDR3 protein: CASNADRGRDNEQFF; CDR3 DNA: TGTGCCAGCAACGCTGACAGGGGACGGGACAATGAGCAGTTCTTC
D gene: -; V gene: TRBV24-1; clone size: -; CDR3 length: 14; J gene: TRBJ2-5; CDR3 protein: CATSDLGAEETQYF; CDR3 DNA: TGTGCCACCAGTGATTTGGGAGCGGAAGAGACCCAGTACTTC
D gene: TRBD2; V gene: TRBV12-3/TRBV12-4; clone size: -; CDR3 length: 17; J gene: TRBJ2-3; CDR3 protein: CASSLDSLAGVADTQYF; CDR3 DNA: TGTGCCAGCAGTTTGGATTCTCTAGCGGGAGTAGCAGATACGCAGTATTTT
D gene: TRBD2; V gene: TRBV24-1; clone size: few; CDR3 length: 17; J gene: TRBJ2-1; CDR3 protein: CATSDSGGGSSYNEQFF; CDR3 DNA: TGTGCCACCAGTGATTCGGGGGGGGGGTCTTCCTACAATGAGCAGTTCTTC
D gene: -; V gene: TRBV20-1; clone size: -; CDR3 length: 13; J gene: TRBJ2-7; CDR3 protein: CSAFLRGLYEQYF; CDR3 DNA: TGCAGTGCTTTTTTGCGCGGACTATACGAGCAGTACTTC
D gene: -; V gene: TRBV20-1; clone size: -; CDR3 length: 17; J gene: TRBJ2-3; CDR3 protein: CSARPPGRHPSTDTQYF; CDR3 DNA: TGCAGTGCTAGACCCCCCGGCCGTCACCCTAGCACAGATACGCAGTATTTT
D gene: -; V gene: TRBV6-5; clone size: few; CDR3 length: 13; J gene: TRBJ2-7; CDR3 protein: CASSYRLGYEQYF; CDR3 DNA: TGTGCCAGCAGTTACCGGTTAGGCTACGAGCAGTACTTC
D gene: -; V gene: TRBV3-1; clone size: -; CDR3 length: 13; J gene: TRBJ2-7; CDR3 protein: CASSNDGRAEQYF; CDR3 DNA: TGTGCCAGCAGCAATGACGGCCGGGCCGAGCAGTACTTC
D gene: TRBD2; V gene: TRBV10-3; clone size: many; CDR3 length: 14; J gene: TRBJ2-1; CDR3 protein: CAITPGLAGDEQFF; CDR3 DNA: TGTGCCATCACCCCGGGACTAGCAGGGGATGAGCAGTTCTTC
D gene: TRBD2; V gene: TRBV6-2/TRBV6-3; clone size: few; CDR3 length: 21; J gene: TRBJ2-3; CDR3 protein: CASSYPTWGLAGGPSTDTQYF; CDR3 DNA: TGTGCCAGCAGTTACCCAACTTGGGGACTAGCGGGAGGGCCCTCAACAGATACGCAGTATTTT
D gene: -; V gene: TRBV7-2; clone size: -; CDR3 length: 14; J gene: TRBJ2-7; CDR3 protein: CASSLDSKSYEQYF; CDR3 DNA: TGTGCCAGCAGCTTAGACAGTAAATCCTACGAGCAGTACTTC
D gene: -; V gene: TRBV18; clone size: -; CDR3 length: 13; J gene: TRBJ2-7; CDR3 protein: CASSLPDRPLQYF; CDR3 DNA: TGTGCCAGCTCACTTCCGGACAGACCCTTACAGTACTTC
D gene: -; V gene: TRBV23-1; clone size: -; CDR3 length: 19; J gene: TRBJ2-1; CDR3 protein: CASSQSGGGAGPTYNEQFF; CDR3 DNA: TGCGCCAGCAGTCAATCGGGGGGTGGCGCGGGTCCGACATACAATGAGCAGTTCTTC
D gene: -; V gene: TRBV6-2/TRBV6-3; clone size: few; CDR3 length: 14; J gene: TRBJ1-5; CDR3 protein: CASSYSGPPGPQHF; CDR3 DNA: TGTGCCAGCAGTTACTCCGGTCCGCCGGGGCCCCAGCATTTT
D gene: TRBD1; V gene: TRBV5-1; clone size: few; CDR3 length: 14; J gene: TRBJ2-5; CDR3 protein: CASSFRDREETQYF; CDR3 DNA: TGCGCCAGCAGCTTCCGGGACAGGGAAGAGACCCAGTACTTC
D gene: -; V gene: TRBV30; clone size: -; CDR3 length: 17; J gene: TRBJ2-5; CDR3 protein: CAWSYDLVGGGQETQYF; CDR3 DNA: TGTGCCTGGAGTTATGATTTAGTGGGAGGGGGCCAGGAGACCCAGTACTTC
D gene: -; V gene: TRBV28; clone size: few; CDR3 length: 15; J gene: TRBJ2-1; CDR3 protein: CASSPLRTYYNEQFF; CDR3 DNA: TGTGCCAGCAGTCCACTAAGGACCTACTACAATGAGCAGTTCTTC
D gene: -; V gene: TRBV6-1; clone size: -; CDR3 length: 13; J gene: TRBJ2-5; CDR3 protein: CASSARGTETQYF; CDR3 DNA: TGTGCCAGCAGTGCCAGGGGCACAGAGACCCAGTACTTC
D gene: -; V gene: TRBV28; clone size: few; CDR3 length: 14; J gene: TRBJ2-7; CDR3 protein: CASTPGQRIYEQYF; CDR3 DNA: TGTGCCAGCACCCCGGGACAACGCATCTACGAGCAGTACTTC
D gene: -; V gene: TRBV29-1; clone size: few; CDR3 length: 13; J gene: TRBJ2-7; CDR3 protein: CSPLSRDTYEQYF; CDR3 DNA: TGCAGCCCCCTCTCCCGGGACACCTACGAGCAGTACTTC
D gene: -; V gene: TRBV28; clone size: few; CDR3 length: 15; J gene: TRBJ2-7; CDR3 protein: CASSLLQVASYEQYF; CDR3 DNA: TGTGCCAGCAGTTTACTCCAGGTAGCCTCCTACGAGCAGTACTTC
D gene: TRBD2; V gene: TRBV10-3; clone size: few; CDR3 length: 16; J gene: TRBJ2-3; CDR3 protein: CAISVRVAGHTDTQYF; CDR3 DNA: TGTGCCATCAGTGTGAGGGTAGCGGGCCACACAGATACGCAGTATTTT
D gene: -; V gene: TRBV10-3; clone size: -; CDR3 length: 14; J gene: TRBJ2-7; CDR3 protein: CAILKGDSGYEQYF; CDR3 DNA: TGTGCCATCCTTAAGGGGGACTCGGGTTACGAGCAGTACTTC
D gene: -; V gene: TRBV30; clone size: -; CDR3 length: 12; J gene: TRBJ1-2; CDR3 protein: CAWDGTNYGYTF; CDR3 DNA: TGTGCCTGGGACGGCACCAACTATGGCTACACCTTC
D gene: -; V gene: TRBV7-2; clone size: few; CDR3 length: 16; J gene: TRBJ2-1; CDR3 protein: CASSQSPPGAYNEQFF; CDR3 DNA: TGTGCCAGCAGCCAATCCCCCCCAGGGGCCTACAATGAGCAGTTCTTC
D gene: TRBD2; V gene: TRBV5-1; clone size: many; CDR3 length: 15; J gene: TRBJ2-5; CDR3 protein: CASRLGLAGKETQYF; CDR3 DNA: TGCGCCAGCAGACTGGGACTAGCGGGGAAAGAGACCCAGTACTTC
D gene: -; V gene: TRBV6-1; clone size: few; CDR3 length: 13; J gene: TRBJ2-3; CDR3 protein: CASSEIPTDTQYF; CDR3 DNA: TGTGCCAGCAGTGAAATACCCACAGATACGCAGTATTTT
D gene: TRBD2; V gene: TRBV20-1; clone size: -; CDR3 length: 15; J gene: TRBJ2-3; CDR3 protein: CSARTSGISTDTQYF; CDR3 DNA: TGCAGTGCAAGGACTAGCGGGATTAGCACAGATACGCAGTATTTT
D gene: -; V gene: TRBV5-6; clone size: -; CDR3 length: 13; J gene: TRBJ2-7; CDR3 protein: CASSFWGSYEQYF; CDR3 DNA: TGTGCCAGCAGCTTTTGGGGCTCCTACGAGCAGTACTTC
D gene: TRBD2; V gene: TRBV7-2; clone size: -; CDR3 length: 17; J gene: TRBJ2-7; CDR3 protein: CASSLSGLAGTYYEQYF; CDR3 DNA: TGTGCCAGCAGCTTATCAGGACTAGCGGGAACCTATTACGAGCAGTACTTC
D gene: TRBD1; V gene: TRBV7-9; clone size: -; CDR3 length: 15; J gene: TRBJ2-3; CDR3 protein: CASSFGQGYTDTQYF; CDR3 DNA: TGTGCCAGCAGCTTCGGACAGGGCTACACAGATACGCAGTATTTT
D gene: -; V gene: TRBV2; clone size: few; CDR3 length: 13; J gene: TRBJ2-7; CDR3 protein: CASSALLLLEQYF; CDR3 DNA: TGTGCCAGCAGTGCCTTACTACTCCTCGAGCAGTACTTC
D gene: TRBD2; V gene: TRBV5-1; clone size: few; CDR3 length: 14; J gene: TRBJ2-3; CDR3 protein: CASTKSLAGGPGYF; CDR3 DNA: TGCGCCAGCACCAAAAGTCTAGCGGGAGGGCCAGGGTATTTT
D gene: TRBD1; V gene: TRBV15; clone size: few; CDR3 length: 13; J gene: TRBJ1-2; CDR3 protein: CATSGDRDYGYTF; CDR3 DNA: TGTGCCACCAGCGGGGACAGGGATTATGGCTACACCTTC
D gene: -; V gene: TRBV6-1; clone size: -; CDR3 length: 14; J gene: TRBJ2-7; CDR3 protein: CASSEAAWGREQYF; CDR3 DNA: TGTGCCAGCAGTGAGGCAGCCTGGGGGCGCGAGCAGTACTTC
D gene: -; V gene: TRBV9; clone size: few; CDR3 length: 14; J gene: TRBJ2-7; CDR3 protein: CASSVDEGPYEQYF; CDR3 DNA: TGTGCCAGCAGCGTAGACGAGGGACCCTACGAGCAGTACTTC
D gene: TRBD1; V gene: TRBV5-1; clone size: -; CDR3 length: 14; J gene: TRBJ1-1; CDR3 protein: CASRLDRGLAEAFF; CDR3 DNA: TGCGCCAGCAGGTTGGACAGGGGACTCGCTGAAGCTTTCTTT
D gene: -; V gene: TRBV6-5; clone size: -; CDR3 length: 15; J gene: TRBJ2-1; CDR3 protein: CASSYSRGAYNEQFF; CDR3 DNA: TGTGCCAGCAGTTACTCAAGGGGAGCCTACAATGAGCAGTTCTTC
D gene: TRBD1; V gene: TRBV12-3/TRBV12-4; clone size: many; CDR3 length: 14; J gene: TRBJ2-1; CDR3 protein: CASSGQGRSNEQFF; CDR3 DNA: TGTGCCAGCAGTGGACAGGGGAGATCCAATGAGCAGTTCTTC
D gene: -; V gene: TRBV6-2/TRBV6-3; clone size: -; CDR3 length: 14; J gene: TRBJ2-3; CDR3 protein: CASSYPSRPDTQYF; CDR3 DNA: TGTGCCAGCAGTTACCCTTCGAGGCCAGATACGCAGTATTTT
D gene: -; V gene: TRBV6-2/TRBV6-3; clone size: -; CDR3 length: 14; J gene: TRBJ2-1; CDR3 protein: CASSYSTSYNEQFF; CDR3 DNA: TGTGCCAGCAGTTACTCGACTAGCTACAATGAGCAGTTCTTC
D gene: -; V gene: TRBV3-1; clone size: few; CDR3 length: 17; J gene: TRBJ2-2; CDR3 protein: CASSRYLGQGNTGELFF; CDR3 DNA: TGTGCCAGCAGCCGCTACCTAGGGCAGGGGAACACCGGGGAGCTGTTTTTT
D gene: -; V gene: TRBV10-2; clone size: few; CDR3 length: 12; J gene: TRBJ2-7; CDR3 protein: CASSGLGNEQYF; CDR3 DNA: TGCGCCAGCAGTGGACTAGGCAACGAGCAGTACTTC